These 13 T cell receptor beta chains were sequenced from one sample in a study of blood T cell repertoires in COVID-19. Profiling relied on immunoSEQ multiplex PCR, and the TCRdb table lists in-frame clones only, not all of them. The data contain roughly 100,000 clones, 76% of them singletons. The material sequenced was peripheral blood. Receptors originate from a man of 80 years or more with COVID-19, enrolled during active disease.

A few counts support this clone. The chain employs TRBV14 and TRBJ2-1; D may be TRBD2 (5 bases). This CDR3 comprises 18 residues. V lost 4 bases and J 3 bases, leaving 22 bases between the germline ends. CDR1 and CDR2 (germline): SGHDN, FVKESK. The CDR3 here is CASSPRRPAAPLYNEQFF. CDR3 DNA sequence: TGTGCCAGCAGCCCAAGACGTCCAGCGGCCCCCCTCTACAATGAGCAGTTCTTC. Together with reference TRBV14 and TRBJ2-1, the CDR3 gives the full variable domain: EAGVTQFPSHSVIEKGQTVTLRCDPISGHDNLYWYRRVMGKEIKFLLHFVKESKQDESGMPNNRFLAERTGGTYSTLKVQPAELEDSGVYFCASSPRRPAAPLYNEQFFGPGTRLTVL.

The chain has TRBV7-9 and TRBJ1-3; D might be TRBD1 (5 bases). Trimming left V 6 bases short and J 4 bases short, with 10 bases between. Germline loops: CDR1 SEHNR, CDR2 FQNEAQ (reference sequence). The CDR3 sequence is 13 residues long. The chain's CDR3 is CASRGVSGNTIYF. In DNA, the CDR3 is TGTGCCAGCAGAGGGGTGTCAGGAAACACCATATATTTT.

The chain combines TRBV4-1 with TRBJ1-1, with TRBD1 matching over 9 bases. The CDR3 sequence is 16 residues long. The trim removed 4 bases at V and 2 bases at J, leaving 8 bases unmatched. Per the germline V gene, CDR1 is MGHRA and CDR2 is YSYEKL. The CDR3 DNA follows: TGCGCCAGCAGCCCCGGGACAGGGAAAGGAAACACTGAAGCTTTCTTT. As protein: CASSPGTGKGNTEAFF.

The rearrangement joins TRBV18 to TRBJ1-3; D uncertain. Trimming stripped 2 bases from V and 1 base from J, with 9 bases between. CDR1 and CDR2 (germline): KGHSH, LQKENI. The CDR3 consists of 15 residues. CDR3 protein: CASSPTRLSGNTIYF. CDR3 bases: TGTGCCAGCTCACCAACCAGACTATCTGGAAACACCATATATTTT. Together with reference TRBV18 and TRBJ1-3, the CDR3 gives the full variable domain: NAGVMQNPRHLVRRRGQEARLRCSPMKGHSHVYWYRQLPEEGLKFMVYLQKENIIDESGMPKERFSAEFPKEGPSILRIQQVVRGDSAAYFCASSPTRLSGNTIYFGEGSWLTVV.

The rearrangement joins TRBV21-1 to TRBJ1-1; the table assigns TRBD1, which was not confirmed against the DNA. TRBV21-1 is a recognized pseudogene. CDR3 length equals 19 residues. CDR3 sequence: CASTHRGGTGKLENTEAFF. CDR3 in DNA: TGTGCCAGCACCCACCGGGGAGGGACAGGGAAGCTGGAGAACACTGAAGCTTTCTTT.

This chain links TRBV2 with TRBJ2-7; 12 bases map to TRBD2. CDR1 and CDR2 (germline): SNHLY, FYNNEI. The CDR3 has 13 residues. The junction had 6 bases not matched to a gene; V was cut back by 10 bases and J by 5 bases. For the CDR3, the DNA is TGTGCCATCGCCGGACTAGCGGGAAACGAGCAGTACTTC. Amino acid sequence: CAIAGLAGNEQYF.

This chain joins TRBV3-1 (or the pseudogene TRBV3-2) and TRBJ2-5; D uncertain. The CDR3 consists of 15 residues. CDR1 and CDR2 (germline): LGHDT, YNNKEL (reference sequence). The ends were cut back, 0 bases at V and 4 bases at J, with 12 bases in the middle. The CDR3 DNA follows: TGTGCCAGCAGCCAAGACGAAGGCTCGGGAGAGACCCAGTACTTC. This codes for CASSQDEGSGETQYF.

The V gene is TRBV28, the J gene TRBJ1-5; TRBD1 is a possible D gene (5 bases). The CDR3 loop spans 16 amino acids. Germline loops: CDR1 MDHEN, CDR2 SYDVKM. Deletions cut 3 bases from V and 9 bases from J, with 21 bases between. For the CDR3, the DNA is TGTGCCAGCAGTTTTGGGGCCAGAAACAGTGTCGTGCCCCAGCATTTT. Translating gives CASSFGARNSVVPQHF. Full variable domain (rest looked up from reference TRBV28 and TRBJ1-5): DVKVTQSSRYLVKRTGEKVFLECVQDMDHENMFWYRQDPGLGLRLIYFSYDVKMKEKGDIPEGYSVSREKKERFSLILESASTNQTSMYLCASSFGARNSVVPQHFGDGTRLSIL.

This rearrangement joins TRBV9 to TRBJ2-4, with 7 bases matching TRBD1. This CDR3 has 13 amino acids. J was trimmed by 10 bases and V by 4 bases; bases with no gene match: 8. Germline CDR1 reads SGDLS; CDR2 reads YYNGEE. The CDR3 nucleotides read TGTGCCAGCAGCATTGGACAGGTTGGGATTCAGTACTTC. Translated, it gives CASSIGQVGIQYF.

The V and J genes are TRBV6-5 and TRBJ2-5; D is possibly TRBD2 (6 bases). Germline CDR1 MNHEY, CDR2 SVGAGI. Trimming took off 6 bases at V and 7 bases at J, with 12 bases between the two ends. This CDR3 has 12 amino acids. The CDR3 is CASRTRSGTQYF. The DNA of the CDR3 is TGTGCCAGCAGGACTAGGTCCGGGACCCAGTACTTC.

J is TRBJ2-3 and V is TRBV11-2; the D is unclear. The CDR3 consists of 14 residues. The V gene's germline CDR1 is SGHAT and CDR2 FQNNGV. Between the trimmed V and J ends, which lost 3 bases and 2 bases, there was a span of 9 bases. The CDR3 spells CASSFRPFTDTQYF. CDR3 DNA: TGTGCCAGCAGCTTCCGTCCGTTCACAGATACGCAGTATTTT.

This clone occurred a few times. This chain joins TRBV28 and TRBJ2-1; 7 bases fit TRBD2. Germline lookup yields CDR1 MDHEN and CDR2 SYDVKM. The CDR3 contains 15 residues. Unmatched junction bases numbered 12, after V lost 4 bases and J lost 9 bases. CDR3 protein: CASSSPGRALGEQFF. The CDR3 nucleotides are TGTGCCAGCAGTTCGCCGGGGAGGGCCCTCGGTGAGCAGTTCTTC.

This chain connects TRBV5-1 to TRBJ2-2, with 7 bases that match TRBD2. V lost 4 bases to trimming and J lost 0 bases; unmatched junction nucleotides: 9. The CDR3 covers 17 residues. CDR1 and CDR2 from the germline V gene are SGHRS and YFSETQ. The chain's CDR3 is CASSPGSGPSNTGELFF. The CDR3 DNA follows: TGCGCCAGCAGCCCGGGTAGCGGGCCGTCGAACACCGGGGAGCTGTTTTTT. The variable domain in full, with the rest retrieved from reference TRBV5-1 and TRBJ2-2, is KAGVTQTPRYLIKTRGQQVTLSCSPISGHRSVSWYQQTPGQGLQFLFEYFSETQRNKGNFPGRFSGRQFSNSRSEMNVSTLELGDSALYLCASSPGSGPSNTGELFFGEGSRLTVL.